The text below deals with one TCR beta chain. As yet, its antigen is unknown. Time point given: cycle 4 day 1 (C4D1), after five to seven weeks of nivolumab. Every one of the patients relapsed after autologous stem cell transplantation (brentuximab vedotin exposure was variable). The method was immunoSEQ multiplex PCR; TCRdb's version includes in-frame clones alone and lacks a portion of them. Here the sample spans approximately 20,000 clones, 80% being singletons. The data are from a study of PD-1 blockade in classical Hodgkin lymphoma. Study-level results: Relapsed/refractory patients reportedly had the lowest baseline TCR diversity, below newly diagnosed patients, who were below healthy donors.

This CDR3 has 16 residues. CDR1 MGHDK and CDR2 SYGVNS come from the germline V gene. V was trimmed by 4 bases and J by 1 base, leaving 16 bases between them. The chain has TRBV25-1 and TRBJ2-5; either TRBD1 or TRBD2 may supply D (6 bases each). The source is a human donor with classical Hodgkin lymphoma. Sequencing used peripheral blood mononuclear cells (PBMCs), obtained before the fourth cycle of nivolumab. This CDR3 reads CASSGGGFGSQETQYF. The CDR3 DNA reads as TGTGCCAGCAGTGGAGGGGGGTTCGGGAGCCAAGAGACCCAGTACTTC.